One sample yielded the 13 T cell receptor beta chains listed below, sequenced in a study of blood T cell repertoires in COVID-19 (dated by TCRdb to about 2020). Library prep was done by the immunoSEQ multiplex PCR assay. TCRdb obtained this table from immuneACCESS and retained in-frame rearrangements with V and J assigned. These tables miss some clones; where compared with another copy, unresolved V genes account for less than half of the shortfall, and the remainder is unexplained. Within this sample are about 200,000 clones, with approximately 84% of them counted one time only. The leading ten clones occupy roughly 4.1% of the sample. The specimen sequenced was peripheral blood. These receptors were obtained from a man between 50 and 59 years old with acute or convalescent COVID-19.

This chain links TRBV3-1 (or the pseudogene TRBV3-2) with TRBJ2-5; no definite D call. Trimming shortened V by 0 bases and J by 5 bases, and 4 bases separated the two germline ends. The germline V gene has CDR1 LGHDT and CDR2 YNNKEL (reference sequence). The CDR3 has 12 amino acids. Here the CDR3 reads CASSQDRETQYF. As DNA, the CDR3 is TGTGCCAGCAGCCAAGATCGGGAGACCCAGTACTTC.

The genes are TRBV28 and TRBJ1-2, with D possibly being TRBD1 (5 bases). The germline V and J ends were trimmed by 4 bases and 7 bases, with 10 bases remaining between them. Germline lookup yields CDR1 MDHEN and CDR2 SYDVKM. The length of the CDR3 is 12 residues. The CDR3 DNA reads TGTGCCAGCAGTTCGGACACGGCTGGCTACACCTTC. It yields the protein CASSSDTAGYTF.

The CDR3 loop reads CASSLSGQAYGYTF. In DNA form, the CDR3 reads TGTGCCAGCAGCCTATCGGGACAGGCCTATGGCTACACCTTC. The chain is built from TRBV3-1 (or the pseudogene TRBV3-2) and TRBJ1-2, with 8 nucleotides matching TRBD1. V lost 4 bases, J lost 4 bases, and 5 bases stayed unmatched. CDR3 length: 14 residues. The germline gives CDR1 LGHDT, CDR2 YNNKEL (reference sequence).

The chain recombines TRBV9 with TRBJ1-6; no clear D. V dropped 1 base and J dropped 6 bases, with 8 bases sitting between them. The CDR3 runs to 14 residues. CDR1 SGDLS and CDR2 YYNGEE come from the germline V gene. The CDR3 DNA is TGTGCCAGCAGCGTACGGGTTGGTAATTCACCCCTCCACTTT. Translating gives CASSVRVGNSPLHF.

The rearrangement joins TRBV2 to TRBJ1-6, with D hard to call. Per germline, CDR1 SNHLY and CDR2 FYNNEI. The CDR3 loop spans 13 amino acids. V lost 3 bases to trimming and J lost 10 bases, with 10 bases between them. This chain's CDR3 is CASSELGESPLHF. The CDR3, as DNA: TGTGCCAGCAGTGAGCTAGGAGAATCACCCCTCCACTTT.

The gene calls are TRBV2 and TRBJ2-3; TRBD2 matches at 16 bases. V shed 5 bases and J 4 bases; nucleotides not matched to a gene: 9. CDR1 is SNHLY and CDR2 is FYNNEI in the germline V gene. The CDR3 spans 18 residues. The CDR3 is CASSLFGTSGGGSDTQYF. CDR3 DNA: TGTGCCAGCAGTCTCTTCGGGACTAGCGGGGGGGGGTCAGATACGCAGTATTTT.

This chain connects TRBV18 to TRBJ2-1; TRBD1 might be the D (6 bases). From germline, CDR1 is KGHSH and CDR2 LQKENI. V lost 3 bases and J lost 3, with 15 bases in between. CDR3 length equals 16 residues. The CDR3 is CASSPLVGAGYNEQFF. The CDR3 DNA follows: TGTGCCAGCTCACCTTTGGTGGGGGCGGGCTACAATGAGCAGTTCTTC. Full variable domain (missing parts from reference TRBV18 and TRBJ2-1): NAGVMQNPRHLVRRRGQEARLRCSPMKGHSHVYWYRQLPEEGLKFMVYLQKENIIDESGMPKERFSAEFPKEGPSILRIQQVVRGDSAAYFCASSPLVGAGYNEQFFGPGTRLTVL.

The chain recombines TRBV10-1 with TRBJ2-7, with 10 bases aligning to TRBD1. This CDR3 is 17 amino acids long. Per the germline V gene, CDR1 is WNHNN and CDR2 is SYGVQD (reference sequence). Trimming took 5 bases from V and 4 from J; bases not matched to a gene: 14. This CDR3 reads CASSPEGGQGTLYEQYF. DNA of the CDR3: TGCGCCAGCAGTCCGGAGGGGGGACAGGGGACCTTGTACGAGCAGTACTTC.

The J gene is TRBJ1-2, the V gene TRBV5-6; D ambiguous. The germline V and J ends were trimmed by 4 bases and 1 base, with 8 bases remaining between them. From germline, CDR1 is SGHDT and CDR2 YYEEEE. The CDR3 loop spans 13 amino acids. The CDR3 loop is CASSVRHNYGYTF. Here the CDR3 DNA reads TGTGCCAGCAGCGTAAGACATAACTATGGCTACACCTTC.

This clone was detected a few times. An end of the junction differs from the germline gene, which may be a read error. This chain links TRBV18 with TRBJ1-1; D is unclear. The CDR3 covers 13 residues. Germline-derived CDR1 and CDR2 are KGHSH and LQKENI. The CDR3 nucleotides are TGTGCCAGCTCACCAACATTGAACAGTGAAGCTTTCTTT. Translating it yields CASSPTLNSEAFF.

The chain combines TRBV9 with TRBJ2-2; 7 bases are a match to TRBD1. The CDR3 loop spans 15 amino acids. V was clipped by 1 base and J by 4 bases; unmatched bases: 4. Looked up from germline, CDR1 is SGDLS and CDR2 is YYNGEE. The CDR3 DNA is TGTGCCAGCAGCGTAAACCAGGGGGTCACCGGGGAGCTGTTTTTT. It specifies CASSVNQGVTGELFF.

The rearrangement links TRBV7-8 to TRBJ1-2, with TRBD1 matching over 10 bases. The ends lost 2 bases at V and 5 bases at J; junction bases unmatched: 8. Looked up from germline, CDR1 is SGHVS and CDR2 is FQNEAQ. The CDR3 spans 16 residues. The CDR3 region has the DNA TGTGCCAGCAGCTTAACTAGGGACAGGGGATTTTATGGCTACACCTTC. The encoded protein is CASSLTRDRGFYGYTF.

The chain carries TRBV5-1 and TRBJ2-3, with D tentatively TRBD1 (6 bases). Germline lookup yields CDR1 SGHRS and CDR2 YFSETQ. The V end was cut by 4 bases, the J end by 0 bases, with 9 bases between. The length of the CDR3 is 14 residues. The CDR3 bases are TGCGCCAGCAGCCTACAGGGAAGCACAGATACGCAGTATTTT. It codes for CASSLQGSTDTQYF.